This T cell receptor beta chain is drawn from a study of T cells after yellow fever vaccination. Study-wide findings and caveats: Clonotypes shared by both compartments, CD4 and CD8, made up a small share. On re-exposure, the response was weaker but peaked faster, at day 5 versus 15. Post-booster repertoires contained most primary-vaccination clones again (about 95% CD4, around 89% CD8).

The study made its TCR cDNA through 5'RACE template switching. That step introduced a universal primer site along with UMIs. TCRdb used MiXCR to reprocess the 5' RACE reads, holding one entry per CDR3 protein. The data hold more than 120,000 distinct CDR3 sequences, with around 7.7% observed a single time. V lost 4 bases and J lost 3, with 10 bases in between. The CDR3 is 14 residues long. CDR1 and CDR2 from the germline V gene are SGDLS and YYNGEE. In its sample, this clonotype was seen many times. Its antigen is unidentified. The chain recombines TRBV9 with TRBJ2-2; D ambiguous. This TCR was recovered from a man aged 25-40 years who received the YFV17D yellow fever vaccine. The sample in question was CD4+ T cells sorted from PBMCs, obtained 5 days after the yellow fever booster vaccination. The CDR3 DNA is TGTGCCAGCAGCCCCCCCGAGGACACCGGGGAGCTGTTTTTT. Its protein product is CASSPPEDTGELFF.